This TCR beta chain was documented in a study of naive and memory T cell subsets. Findings of the study overall: Clonotypes here are unpaired alpha or beta chain sequences. Diversity fell and Gini index rose from naive through CM, EM, EMRA. In naive cells, over 90% of TCR sequences were seen only once.

The CDR3 consists of 15 residues. V was pared by 0 bases and J by 6 bases, with 13 bases between. CDR1 is SGDLS and CDR2 is YYNGEE in the germline V gene. Comments on this clonotype: The antigen is undetermined.

Two oligonucleotides, mixed equimolar, formed the beta constant-region primer covering TRBC1 and TRBC2. Four rounds of PCR amplified the ligated cDNA using nested alpha and beta constant-region primers plus SP2. TCRdb ran MiXCR on the UMI-ligation and nested PCR reads and lists one entry per CDR3 protein. The repertoire consists of over 75,000 distinct CDR3 sequences, with less than 15% occurring once and the leading ten covering over 0.75%. The source material was central memory CD4+ T cells from blood. The source of this sequence is a human donor in good health. The V call is TRBV9, the J call TRBJ2-1; D is unclear. The chain's CDR3 is CASSVGQDVSNEQFF. As DNA, the CDR3 is TGTGCCAGCAGCGTAGGCCAGGACGTAAGCAATGAGCAGTTCTTC.